This T cell receptor (beta chain) was retrieved from a study of blood T cell repertoires in COVID-19. Only in-frame clones appear in the TCRdb table, and some are missing; sequencing was by immunoSEQ multiplex PCR. This table has hundreds of thousands of clones, around 87% appearing once. In its sample, this clone was seen once. Sample: PBMCs or T cells enriched from blood (not recorded which). This TCR came from a man aged 30-40 years who had recovered from COVID-19.

CDR3 sequence reads: CASSIRVMFNEQYF. CDR3 coding DNA: TGCGCCAGCAGCATCAGGGTCATGTTCAACGAGCAGTACTTC. The J gene is TRBJ2-7, the V gene TRBV5-1, with a weak D call TRBD1 (5 bases). V lost 4 bases to trimming and J lost 5 bases, with 16 bases between them. This CDR3 contains 14 residues. Germline CDR1 reads SGHRS; CDR2 reads YFSETQ.